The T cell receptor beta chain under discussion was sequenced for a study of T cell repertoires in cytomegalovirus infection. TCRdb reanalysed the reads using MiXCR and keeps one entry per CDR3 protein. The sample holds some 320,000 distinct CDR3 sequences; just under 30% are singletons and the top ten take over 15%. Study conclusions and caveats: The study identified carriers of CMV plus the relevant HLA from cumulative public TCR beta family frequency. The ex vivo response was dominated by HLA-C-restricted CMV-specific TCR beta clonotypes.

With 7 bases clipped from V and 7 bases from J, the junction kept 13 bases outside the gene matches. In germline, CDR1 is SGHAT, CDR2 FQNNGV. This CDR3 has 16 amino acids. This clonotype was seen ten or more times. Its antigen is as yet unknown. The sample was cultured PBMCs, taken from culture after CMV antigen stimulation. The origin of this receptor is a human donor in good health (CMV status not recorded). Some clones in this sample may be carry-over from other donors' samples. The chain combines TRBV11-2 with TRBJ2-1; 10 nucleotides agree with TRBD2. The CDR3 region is CASTPTQAGGRNEQFF. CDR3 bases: TGTGCCAGCACCCCGACACAAGCGGGGGGGAGGAATGAGCAGTTCTTC.